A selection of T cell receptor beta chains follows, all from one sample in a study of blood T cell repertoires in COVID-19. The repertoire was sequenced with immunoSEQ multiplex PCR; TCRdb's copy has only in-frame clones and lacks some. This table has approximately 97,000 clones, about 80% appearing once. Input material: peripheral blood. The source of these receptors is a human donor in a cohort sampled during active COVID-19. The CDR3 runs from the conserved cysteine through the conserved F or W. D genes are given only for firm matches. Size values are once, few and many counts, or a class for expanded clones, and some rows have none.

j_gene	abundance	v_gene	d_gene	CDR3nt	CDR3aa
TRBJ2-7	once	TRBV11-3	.	TGTGCCAGCAACTACGCCAGTGGGGAGCAGTACTTC	CASNYASGEQYF
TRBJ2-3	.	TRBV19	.	TGTGCCAGTAGTATTCAGGGGAATAGGCCAGATACGCAGTATTTT	CASSIQGNRPDTQYF
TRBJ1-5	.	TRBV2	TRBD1	TGTGCCAGCAGCCTACAGGGGTTAAATCAGCCCCAGCATTTT	CASSLQGLNQPQHF
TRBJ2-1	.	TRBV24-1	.	TGTGCCACCAGTGATCCCAGATCCTCCTACAATGAGCAGTTCTTC	CATSDPRSSYNEQFF
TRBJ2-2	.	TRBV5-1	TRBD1	TGCGCCAGCAGCTTTGGACAGGGGGCTAGGCGTTTAATCGGGGAGCTGTTTTTT	CASSFGQGARRLIGELFF
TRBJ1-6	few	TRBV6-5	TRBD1	TGTGCCAGCAGCAGGGGGCTCGGTAATTCACCCCTCCACTTT	CASSRGLGNSPLHF
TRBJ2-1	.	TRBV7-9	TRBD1	TGTGCCAGCAGCTTACCCGGACAGGGGGCTATACAGTTCTTC	CASSLPGQGAIQFF
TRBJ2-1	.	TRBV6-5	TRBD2	TGTGCCAGCAGTACCCTAGCGGGGGGTTTCAATGAGCAGTTCTTC	CASSTLAGGFNEQFF
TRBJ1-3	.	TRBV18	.	TGTGCCAGCTCACCAACCAGGGCTGGAAACACCATATATTTT	CASSPTRAGNTIYF
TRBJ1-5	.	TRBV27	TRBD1	TGTGCCAGCAGTTTAAGACAGGGGGCTAGTCAGCCCCAGCATTTT	CASSLRQGASQPQHF
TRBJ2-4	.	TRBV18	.	TGTGCCAGCTCACCACCCACAGGGTTTACCAAAAACATTCAGTACTTC	CASSPPTGFTKNIQYF
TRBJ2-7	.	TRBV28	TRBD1	TGTGCCAGCAGTATGACAGGGGGTCAAAACGAGCAGTACTTC	CASSMTGGQNEQYF
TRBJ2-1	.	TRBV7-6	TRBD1	TGTGCCAGCAGCTCGGGACAGAGGTTCACCTACAATGAGCAGTTCTTC	CASSSGQRFTYNEQFF
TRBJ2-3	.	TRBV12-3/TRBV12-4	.	TGTGCCAGCAGTTTTGAGCCGATTGTGTATTTT	CASSFEPIVYF
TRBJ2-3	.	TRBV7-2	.	TGTGCCAGCAGCTTAAACGCAGGAGGCCTAGATACGCAGTATTTT	CASSLNAGGLDTQYF
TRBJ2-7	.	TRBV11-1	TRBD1	TGTGCCAGCAGTCCGGGACAGGGGGCGCGGGAGCAGTACTTC	CASSPGQGAREQYF
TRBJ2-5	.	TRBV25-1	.	TGTGCCAGCAGTGCACGATCAGGGTACCAAGAGACCCAGTACTTC	CASSARSGYQETQYF
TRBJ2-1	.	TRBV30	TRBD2	TGTGCCTGGAGTGCTCTAGCGGGGGTATACAATGAGCAGTTCTTC	CAWSALAGVYNEQFF
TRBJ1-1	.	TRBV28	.	TGTGCCAGCAGTTTAAAGGACAGTCCTTGGAACACTGAAGCTTTCTTT	CASSLKDSPWNTEAFF
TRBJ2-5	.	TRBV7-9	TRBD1	TGTGCCAGCAGCTTAGTGAGGGGACAGGGCAGCCAAGAGACCCAGTACTTC	CASSLVRGQGSQETQYF
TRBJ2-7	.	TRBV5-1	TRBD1	TGCGCCAGCAGCTCACGGGACAGGGGTAGTTCGGCCTACGAGCAGTACTTC	CASSSRDRGSSAYEQYF
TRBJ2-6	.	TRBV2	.	TGTGCCAGCAGTAAAGCCCGGGCTGGGGCCAACGTCCTGACTTTC	CASSKARAGANVLTF
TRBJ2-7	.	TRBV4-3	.	TGCGCCAGCAGCGTCCGTTGGGAGAGCTCCTACGAGCAGTACTTC	CASSVRWESSYEQYF
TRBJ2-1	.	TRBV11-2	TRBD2	TGTGCCAGCAGCTTCACTCCGACTAGCCCCGTCAATGAGCAGTTCTTC	CASSFTPTSPVNEQFF
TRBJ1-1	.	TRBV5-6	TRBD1	TGTGCCAGCAGCTTGGAAGGACAGGGAGCTGAAGCTTTCTTT	CASSLEGQGAEAFF
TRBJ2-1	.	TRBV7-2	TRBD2	TGTGCCAGCTCCCCCCGGGACTACACCTACAATGAGCAGTTCTTC	CASSPRDYTYNEQFF
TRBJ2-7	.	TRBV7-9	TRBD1	TGTGCCAGCAGCTATTCACCGGGACAGGGTGTATACGAGCAGTACTTC	CASSYSPGQGVYEQYF
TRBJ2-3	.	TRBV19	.	TGTGCCAGTAGCCCGACAGGCTATAGCACAGATACGCAGTATTTT	CASSPTGYSTDTQYF
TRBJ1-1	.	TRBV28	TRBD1	TGTGCCAGCAGTTTATTTCGACAGGGGTTTATGAACACTGAAGCTTTCTTT	CASSLFRQGFMNTEAFF
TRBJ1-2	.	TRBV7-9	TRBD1	TGTGCCAGCAGCTTAGTTTCTTCAGGGACAGGGGACGGCTACACCTTC	CASSLVSSGTGDGYTF
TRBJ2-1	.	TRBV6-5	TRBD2	TGTGCCAGCACTCCGGGACTAGACTCCTACAATGAGCAGTTCTTC	CASTPGLDSYNEQFF
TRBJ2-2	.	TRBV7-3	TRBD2	TGTGCCAGCAGCATTACTAGCGGCACCGGGGAGCTGTTTTTT	CASSITSGTGELFF
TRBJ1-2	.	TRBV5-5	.	TGTGCCAGCAGCCGGACAGCAAATTCTAACTATGGCTACACCTTC	CASSRTANSNYGYTF
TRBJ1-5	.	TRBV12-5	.	TGTGCTAGTGGTTTGGTACCAGGGATTTATAGCAATCAGCCCCAGCATTTT	CASGLVPGIYSNQPQHF
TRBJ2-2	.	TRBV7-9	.	TGTGCCAGCAGCTTAGCGCTCGGGTCCGGGGAGCTGTTTTTT	CASSLALGSGELFF
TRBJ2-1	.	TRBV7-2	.	TGTGCCAGCAGCTTAGGGTCGGCGGGGGCTCTCTCCTACAATGAGCAGTTCTTC	CASSLGSAGALSYNEQFF
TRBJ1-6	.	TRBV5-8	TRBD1	TGTGCCAGCAGCCCAGACAGGGCCGTCTCACCCCTCCACTTT	CASSPDRAVSPLHF
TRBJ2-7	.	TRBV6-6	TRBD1	TGTGCCAGTGCCATACAGGGGATGAGCTCCTACGAGCAGTACTTC	CASAIQGMSSYEQYF
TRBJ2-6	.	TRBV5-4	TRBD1	TGTGCCAGCAGCCCGGGGACAGGCTCGTCTGGGGCCAACGTCCTGACTTTC	CASSPGTGSSGANVLTF
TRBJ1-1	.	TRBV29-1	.	TGCAGCGTTGGCCATTCTGGAGGCACTGAAGCTTTCTTT	CSVGHSGGTEAFF
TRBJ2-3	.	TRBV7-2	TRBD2	TGTGCCAGCAGCTCTGGACTAGCGGGGTATGCAGATACGCAGTATTTT	CASSSGLAGYADTQYF
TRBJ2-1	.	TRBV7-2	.	TGTGCCAGCAGCCCGGGACACCGGGCCTACAATGAGCAGTTCTTC	CASSPGHRAYNEQFF
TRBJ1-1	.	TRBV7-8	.	TGTGCCAGCAGCTTAGGACTCCGGGGCACTGAAGCTTTCTTT	CASSLGLRGTEAFF
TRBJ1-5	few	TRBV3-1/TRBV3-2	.	TGTGCCAGCAGCCTAGGGTCGGGAAGCAATCAGCCCCAGCATTTT	CASSLGSGSNQPQHF
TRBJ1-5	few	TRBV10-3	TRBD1	TGTGCCATCAGTAGACAGGGTGGGGAGCCCCAGCATTTT	CAISRQGGEPQHF
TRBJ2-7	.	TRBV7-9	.	TGTGCCAGCAGCCCCCGGGTTAACAGGATCGACGAGCAGTACTTC	CASSPRVNRIDEQYF
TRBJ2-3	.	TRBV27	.	TGTGCCAGCAGGACCTTAGGGGGGGCCACAGATACGCAGTATTTT	CASRTLGGATDTQYF